A selection of T cell receptor beta chains follows, all from one sample in a study of cytomegalovirus exposure and HLA in healthy donors. The table came from immunoSEQ multiplex PCR; TCRdb's copy has only in-frame clones and leaves some out. This table has some 200,000 clones, over 65% appearing once. Source material: PBMCs. These receptors all come from a man younger than 30 in good health and CMV-seronegative. The CDR3 runs from the conserved cysteine through the conserved F or W. The D gene is left open where the match is weak. Clone size, where shown, is once, few, many, or a class for clones that have expanded.

V gene,J gene,clone size,D gene,CDR3 DNA,CDR3 protein
TRBV6-1,TRBJ2-7,NA,NA,TGTGCCGGCGGGACCTACTCCTACGAGCAGTACTTC,CAGGTYSYEQYF
TRBV5-8,TRBJ1-1,NA,TRBD1,TGTGCCAGCAGCCCCGCCCCAGGGGGCTCTGAAGCTTTCTTT,CASSPAPGGSEAFF
TRBV15,TRBJ1-1,NA,TRBD1,TGTGCCACCAGCAGCCCCATCCGACAGGGAGCCACTGAAGCTTTCTTT,CATSSPIRQGATEAFF
TRBV5-1,TRBJ2-1,NA,TRBD2,TGCGCCAGCAGCTTGGACTCGAGCGCGGGAGGCCGCAATGAGCAGTTCTTC,CASSLDSSAGGRNEQFF
TRBV11-2,TRBJ1-5,NA,NA,TGTGCCAGCAGCTTCAGGGATCAGCCCCAGCATTTT,CASSFRDQPQHF
TRBV10-3,TRBJ2-5,NA,TRBD2,TGTGCCATCCGGGGTAGCGGGAAAGAGACCCAGTACTTC,CAIRGSGKETQYF
TRBV5-1,TRBJ1-4,NA,TRBD1,TGCGCCAGCAGTCCCGGACAGGGGGCTTATAATGAAAAACTGTTTTTT,CASSPGQGAYNEKLFF
TRBV6-1,TRBJ1-1,once,TRBD1,TGTGCCAGCAGTGAATTCGGTCAGGGGGCAGGAGCTTTCTTT,CASSEFGQGAGAFF
TRBV2,TRBJ2-5,NA,NA,TGTGCCAGCAGTGAGGGCGGGGTAAGCCAAGAGACCCAGTACTTC,CASSEGGVSQETQYF
TRBV30,TRBJ1-1,NA,NA,TGTGCCTGGAGTGTGGGCCCGAACACTGAAGCTTTCTTT,CAWSVGPNTEAFF
TRBV10-1,TRBJ2-1,once,NA,TGCGCCAGCAGCCTTACCGTCCAGGGTGCCTACAATGAGCAGTTCTTC,CASSLTVQGAYNEQFF
TRBV5-1,TRBJ2-5,NA,NA,TGCGCCAGCGGCCATAATAAAGAGACCCAGTACTTC,CASGHNKETQYF
TRBV7-8,TRBJ1-1,NA,NA,TGTGCCAGCAGCCCCCGAGGGGGGAACACTGAAGCTTTCTTT,CASSPRGGNTEAFF
TRBV5-1,TRBJ2-3,NA,NA,TGCGCCAGTAGAGCCCAGGGGACGCAGTATTTT,CASRAQGTQYF
TRBV2,TRBJ2-1,NA,NA,TGTGCCAGCAGTGACTGGGCATCCTACAATGAGCAGTTCTTC,CASSDWASYNEQFF
TRBV9,TRBJ2-7,NA,NA,TGTGCCAGCAGCCCGTTCGACAGGACCTACGAGCAGTACTTC,CASSPFDRTYEQYF
TRBV11-2,TRBJ2-4,NA,TRBD1,TGTGCCAGCAGCCCGCGACAGGGTGAGGGGAACATTCAGTACTTC,CASSPRQGEGNIQYF
TRBV7-6,TRBJ2-7,NA,TRBD2,TGTGCCAGCAGCTCCGTAGCGGGATCCTACGAGCAGTACTTC,CASSSVAGSYEQYF
TRBV19,TRBJ1-6,NA,TRBD1,TGTGCCAGTACCACAATTGACAGGGATTCTTCACCCCTCCACTTT,CASTTIDRDSSPLHF
TRBV13,TRBJ2-1,once,TRBD1,TGTGCCAGCAGACATCAATGGACAGGGGTCAATAACAATGAGCAGTTCTTC,CASRHQWTGVNNNEQFF
TRBV11-3,TRBJ2-5,NA,NA,TGTGCCAGCAGCCCCTTTTCGAGTGCGGAGACCCAGTACTTC,CASSPFSSAETQYF
TRBV2,TRBJ2-1,NA,TRBD2,TGTGCCAGCACCGAGGTTAGGGAGGGAAATGAGCAGTTCTTC,CASTEVREGNEQFF
TRBV6-5,TRBJ2-7,once,NA,TGTGCCAGCAGTTACGACAGAGGAGCCTACGAGCAGTACTTC,CASSYDRGAYEQYF
TRBV18,TRBJ2-5,NA,NA,TGTGCCAGCTCACCAATCAGGGAAGAGACCCAGTACTTC,CASSPIREETQYF
TRBV28,TRBJ1-3,NA,NA,TGTGCCAGCATTTCGGGGGGGTCGGAAAACACCATATATTTT,CASISGGSENTIYF
TRBV5-1,TRBJ2-3,NA,TRBD2,TGCGCCAGCAGCTTACTAGCGGGTTCCACAGATACGCAGTATTTT,CASSLLAGSTDTQYF
TRBV19,TRBJ2-7,NA,NA,TGTGCCAGTAGTATCACGGTGGCGGGGTACGAGCAGTACTTC,CASSITVAGYEQYF
TRBV28,TRBJ1-2,NA,NA,TGTGCCAGCAACCCTCCCGGTTATAGCTACACCTTC,CASNPPGYSYTF
TRBV5-1,TRBJ2-3,NA,NA,TGCGCCAGCAGGGAGGGGACAGATACGCAGTATTTT,CASREGTDTQYF
TRBV30,TRBJ1-2,NA,TRBD1,TGTGCCTGGAGCCCCGACAGGGGACATGGCTACACCTTC,CAWSPDRGHGYTF